A single sample gave rise to the 26 T cell receptor beta chains below, sequenced in a study of cytomegalovirus exposure and HLA in healthy donors. Use of 60 Vbeta and 13 Jbeta primers characterized the PCR. The assay was immunoSEQ multiplex PCR, and TCRdb's table has in-frame clones only and misses some. This table has roughly 120,000 clones, around two thirds appearing once. Sequenced sample: PBMCs. The receptors derive from a man aged 60-69 years in good health and CMV-seropositive.

V is TRBV7-3 and J is TRBJ2-1, with TRBD2 identical over 7 bases. J gave up 4 bases and V 6 bases, and 12 bases lay outside the gene matches. This CDR3 is 16 amino acids long. Germline CDR1 SGHTA, CDR2 FQGTGA. CDR3 sequence (DNA): TGTGCCAGCAGTCCCAAACCTAGGGAGGGGTACAATGAGCAGTTCTTC. Translation: CASSPKPREGYNEQFF.

This clone was detected only a few times. The gene calls are TRBV7-9 and TRBJ2-7, with D unresolved. V dropped 4 bases and J dropped 2 bases, with 3 bases sitting between them. The CDR3 extends over 11 amino acids. Germline V CDR1 and CDR2: SEHNR, FQNEAQ (reference sequence). The CDR3 nucleotides read TGTGCCAGCAGCTCCACCTACGAGCAGTACTTC. Translating it yields CASSSTYEQYF.

The chain links TRBV7-9 to TRBJ2-1; maybe TRBD1 (6 bases). V was shortened by 1 base and J by 9 bases, with 13 bases between the two germline ends. CDR1 and CDR2 from the germline V gene are SEHNR and FQNEAQ (reference sequence). This CDR3 comprises 14 residues. This chain's CDR3 is CASSLEFDRLEQFF. The CDR3 DNA reads as TGTGCCAGCAGCTTAGAATTTGACAGGCTTGAGCAGTTCTTC.

The chain combines TRBV7-2 with TRBJ2-1; D may be TRBD1 (6 bases). In germline, CDR1 is SGHTA, CDR2 FQGNSA. V gave up 2 bases and J gave up 9 bases, with 17 bases separating them. This CDR3 is built from 15 residues. CDR3 bases: TGTGCCAGCAGCTTAACACAGGGTTGGCGAGGTGAGCAGTTCTTC. Amino acid sequence: CASSLTQGWRGEQFF.

The chain employs TRBV28 and TRBJ1-5, with D unclear. The CDR3 runs 15 residues. CDR1 is MDHEN, CDR2 SYDVKM, per germline. Trimming removed 6 bases from V and 0 bases from J, with 12 bases in between. The CDR3 is CASSPGSYSNQPQHF. The CDR3, as DNA: TGTGCCAGCAGCCCGGGATCCTATAGCAATCAGCCCCAGCATTTT.

The chain has TRBV2 and TRBJ2-1, with D unresolved. V was clipped by 10 bases and J by 5 bases, with 15 bases between them. The CDR3 is 13 residues long. CDR1 and CDR2 (germline): SNHLY, FYNNEI. The CDR3 loop is CATEDDSDNEQFF. CDR3 sequence (DNA): TGTGCCACCGAGGATGATTCGGACAATGAGCAGTTCTTC. Looking up the rest from reference TRBV2 and TRBJ2-1 gives the full variable domain: EPEVTQTPSHQVTQMGQEVILRCVPISNHLYFYWYRQILGQKVEFLVSFYNNEISEKSEIFDDQFSVERPDGSNFTLKIRSTKLEDSAMYFCATEDDSDNEQFFGPGTRLTVL.

The chain is built from TRBV7-6 and TRBJ2-2; 7 nucleotides agree with TRBD2. The CDR3 is made up of 15 amino acids. With V trimmed by 7 bases and J by 0 bases, 5 bases remained unmatched. The germline V gene encodes CDR1 SGHVS and CDR2 FNYEAQ. CDR3 sequence reads: CASIPGGTNTGELFF. The CDR3 coding sequence is TGTGCCAGCATCCCGGGGGGTACGAACACCGGGGAGCTGTTTTTT.

This clone was observed a single time. This chain joins TRBV11-2 and TRBJ1-1, with D maybe TRBD1 (6 bases). V dropped 3 bases and J dropped 5 bases, with 16 bases sitting between them. This CDR3 contains 15 residues. Germline lookup yields CDR1 SGHAT and CDR2 FQNNGV. The CDR3 reads CASSFEPTGLTEAFF. Here the CDR3 DNA reads TGTGCCAGCAGCTTTGAACCTACAGGGTTAACTGAAGCTTTCTTT.

The genes are TRBV28 and TRBJ2-5, with 8 bases matching TRBD1. The CDR3 sequence is 14 residues long. The junction had 4 bases not matched to a gene; V was cut back by 2 bases and J by 5 bases. The germline V gene encodes CDR1 MDHEN and CDR2 SYDVKM. The CDR3 region is CASSLNTGGETQYF. As DNA, the CDR3 is TGTGCCAGCAGTTTAAATACAGGGGGGGAGACCCAGTACTTC.

The chain uses TRBV6-5 and TRBJ1-6; 8 nucleotides agree with TRBD1. From germline, CDR1 is MNHEY and CDR2 SVGAGI. The ends lost 0 bases at V and 7 bases at J; junction bases unmatched: 2. This CDR3 comprises 15 residues. In DNA, the CDR3 is TGTGCCAGCAGTTACTCCCAGGGGGCAAATTCACCCCTCCACTTT. This sequence encodes CASSYSQGANSPLHF.

This chain uses TRBV28 with TRBJ2-7, with TRBD1 as a possible D gene (6 bases). The CDR3 extends over 12 amino acids. CDR1 is MDHEN, CDR2 SYDVKM, per germline. V was trimmed by 7 bases and J by 6 bases, leaving 13 bases between them. CDR3 in amino acids: CASTIQGGEQYF. The CDR3 DNA is TGTGCCAGCACTATACAGGGTGGCGAGCAGTACTTC.

The chain joins TRBV5-1 to TRBJ1-5, with 9 bases lining up with TRBD1. The CDR3 length is 14 residues. Trimming at V came to 4 bases and at J to 6 bases, leaving 5 bases not matched to a gene. Germline CDR1 and CDR2: SGHRS and YFSETQ. This chain's CDR3 is CASSPGTGLQPQHF. The CDR3 coding sequence is TGCGCCAGCAGCCCCGGGACAGGGCTTCAGCCCCAGCATTTT.

The chain recombines TRBV2 with TRBJ2-5; TRBD2 matches at 9 bases. Germline assignment: CDR1 SNHLY and CDR2 FYNNEI. The CDR3 has 14 amino acids. The junction had 7 bases not matched to a gene; V was cut back by 6 bases and J by 5 bases. Here the CDR3 reads CASRTGTSPETQYF. In DNA form, the CDR3 reads TGTGCCAGCAGAACCGGGACTAGCCCGGAGACCCAGTACTTC.

The chain carries TRBV19 and TRBJ2-7; tentatively, D is TRBD2 (5 bases). There are 13 residues in the CDR3. Trimming took 4 bases from V and 0 from J, leaving 7 bases between them. The germline gives CDR1 LNHDA, CDR2 SQIVND (reference sequence). CDR3 in DNA: TGTGCCAGTAGTACCCGGGACTCCTACGAGCAGTACTTC. This codes for CASSTRDSYEQYF.

CDR3 DNA sequence: TGTGCCAGCAGCTTGGGTGCAGGGGTTGGCTACACCTTC. It codes for CASSLGAGVGYTF. The chain carries TRBV5-6 and TRBJ1-2, with D perhaps matching TRBD1 (6 bases). CDR3 length equals 13 residues. Germline V CDR1 and CDR2: SGHDT, YYEEEE. Deletions cut 0 bases from V and 7 bases from J, with 10 bases between.

The chain combines TRBV7-9 with TRBJ2-3; D perhaps matches TRBD2 (6 bases). The CDR3 sequence is 12 residues long. V lost 4 bases to trimming and J lost 12 bases, with 14 bases between them. Germline V CDR1 and CDR2: SEHNR, FQNEAQ (reference sequence). In DNA form, the CDR3 reads TGTGCCAGCAGCTACCAACCAACTAGCCAGTATTTT. It yields the protein CASSYQPTSQYF. Supplemented by reference TRBV7-9 and TRBJ2-3, the full variable domain reads DTGVSQNPRHKITKRGQNVTFRCDPISEHNRLYWYRQTLGQGPEFLTYFQNEAQLEKSRLLSDRFSAERPKGSFSTLEIQRTEQGDSAMYLCASSYQPTSQYFGPGTRLTVL.

The V call is TRBV19, the J call TRBJ2-6; unclear D gene. V lost 1 base, J lost 0 bases, and 7 bases lay in between. Per the germline V gene, CDR1 is LNHDA and CDR2 is SQIVND (reference sequence). This CDR3 is built from 16 residues. CDR3 nucleotides: TGTGCCAGTAGTATAGCCCCGTACTCTGGGGCCAACGTCCTGACTTTC. Protein product: CASSIAPYSGANVLTF.

This sequence joins TRBV4-2 and TRBJ2-1, with D possibly matching TRBD2 (6 bases). Germline V gene lookup returns CDR1 LGHNA and CDR2 YNFKEQ. V gave up 3 bases and J gave up 2 bases, with 14 bases separating them. The CDR3 is 16 amino acids. The CDR3 nucleotides are TGTGCCAGCAGCCAGAGTCAGGGACTCCCCTACAATGAGCAGTTCTTC. Translating it yields CASSQSQGLPYNEQFF.

This clone was picked up one time. The V call is TRBV27, the J call TRBJ1-5, with a possible D match to TRBD1 (5 bases). V lost 3 bases and J lost 3, with 12 bases in between. Germline CDR1 reads MNHEY; CDR2 reads SMNVEV (reference sequence). The CDR3 is 15 amino acids. In nucleotides, the CDR3 is TGTGCCAGCAGTTTTAACGCGGGGGTCAATCAGCCCCAGCATTTT. Protein sequence: CASSFNAGVNQPQHF.

The genes are TRBV6-1 and TRBJ1-5; 7 bases align to TRBD1. V lost 5 bases, J lost 0 bases, and 4 bases stayed unmatched. The CDR3 length is 15 residues. Germline-derived CDR1 and CDR2 are MNHNS and SASEGT. The CDR3 reads CASSHDRDSNQPQHF. The CDR3 DNA follows: TGTGCCAGCAGTCACGACAGGGATAGCAATCAGCCCCAGCATTTT.

The chain carries TRBV9 and TRBJ2-3; D is possibly TRBD2 (5 bases). The V gene lost 0 bases and the J gene lost 5 bases, with 13 bases spanning the gap. Looked up from germline, CDR1 is SGDLS and CDR2 is YYNGEE. The CDR3 is 15 residues long. The CDR3 DNA follows: TGTGCCAGCAGCGTAGAGTCTAGCATCCAAGATACGCAGTATTTT. It yields the protein CASSVESSIQDTQYF.

This chain links TRBV12-2 with TRBJ1-4; the DNA was not compared with TRBD1, the D call given in the table. TRBV12-2 is shown as a pseudogene. CDR3 length: 12 amino acids. CDR3 loop: CAPAGGNEKLFF. CDR3 bases: TGTGCACCGGCAGGGGGTAATGAAAAACTGTTTTTT.

V usage is TRBV4-1 and J usage is TRBJ2-7, with 10 positions matching TRBD1. The germline CDR1 and CDR2 sequences are MGHRA and YSYEKL. The ends lost 4 bases at V and 3 bases at J; junction bases unmatched: 3. The CDR3 contains 14 residues. The chain's CDR3 is CASSRGTGDYEQYF. DNA for the CDR3: TGCGCCAGCAGCCGAGGGACAGGGGACTACGAGCAGTACTTC.

This rearrangement joins TRBV4-1 to TRBJ2-1, with 13 bases identical to TRBD2. With 4 bases clipped from V and 7 bases from J, the junction kept 4 bases outside the gene matches. Germline CDR1 is MGHRA and CDR2 is YSYEKL. This CDR3 contains 15 residues. The CDR3 nucleotides are TGCGCCAGCAGCCCGGGACTAGCGGGGAGAAATGAGCAGTTCTTC. Its translation is CASSPGLAGRNEQFF.

The chain carries TRBV6-5 and TRBJ2-2, with a weak D call TRBD1 (5 bases). Trimming shortened V by 5 bases and J by 5 bases, and 6 bases separated the two germline ends. The CDR3 has 12 residues. CDR1 and CDR2 from the germline V gene are MNHEY and SVGAGI. The CDR3 bases are TGTGCCAGCAGTCGACAGACCGGGGAGCTGTTTTTT. Protein: CASSRQTGELFF.

This sequence joins TRBV14 and TRBJ1-5; D uncertain. Germline values: CDR1 SGHDN, CDR2 FVKESK. The CDR3 contains 16 residues. V was shortened by 0 bases and J by 0 bases, with 9 bases between the two germline ends. DNA of the CDR3: TGTGCCAGCAGCCAAGATCACAGTTATAGCAATCAGCCCCAGCATTTT. Translated, it gives CASSQDHSYSNQPQHF.